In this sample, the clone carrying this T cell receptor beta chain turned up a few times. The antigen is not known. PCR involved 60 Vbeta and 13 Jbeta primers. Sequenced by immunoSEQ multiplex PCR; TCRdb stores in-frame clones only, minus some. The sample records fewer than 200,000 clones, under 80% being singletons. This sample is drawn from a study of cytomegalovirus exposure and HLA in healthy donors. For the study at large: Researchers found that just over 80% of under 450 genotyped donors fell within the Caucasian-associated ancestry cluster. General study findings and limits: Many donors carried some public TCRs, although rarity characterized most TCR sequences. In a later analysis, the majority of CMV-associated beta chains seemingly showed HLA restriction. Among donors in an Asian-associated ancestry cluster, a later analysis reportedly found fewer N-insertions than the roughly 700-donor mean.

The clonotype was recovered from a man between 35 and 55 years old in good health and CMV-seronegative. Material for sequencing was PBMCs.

The CDR3 nucleotides read TGTGCCAGCAGCGTAGACATAGGACTAGCGCATACCTACAATGAGCAGTTCTTC. Amino acids: CASSVDIGLAHTYNEQFF. The chain links TRBV9 to TRBJ2-1; 9 nucleotides align to TRBD2. Germline CDR1 is SGDLS and CDR2 is YYNGEE. The length of the CDR3 is 18 residues. V lost 0 bases and J lost 2; bases outside the gene matches: 9.